Following are 27 T cell receptor beta chains from one sample sequenced in a study of patients and donors after allogeneic stem cell transplantation. TCRdb redid the calling of the RT-PCR reads with MiXCR, one entry per CDR3 protein. The data show 900,000 to 1,000,000 distinct CDR3 sequences, 15% to 20% seen once. The sequencing input was blood, either unsorted or a sorted T cell fraction (not recorded which). These receptors were taken from a human donor who was either an allogeneic HSCT recipient or a stem cell or donor lymphocyte infusion donor (not recorded which). It is not recorded whose cells these are; they may come from a transplant donor.

This clonotype was counted between two and nine times. This chain links TRBV7-2 with TRBJ1-5, with D perhaps TRBD1 (6 bases). CDR1 is SGHTA, CDR2 FQGNSA, per germline. Trimming took 4 bases from V and 6 from J, leaving 19 bases between them. The CDR3 has 16 residues. DNA for the CDR3: TGTGCCAGCAGCTCGCCAGAGAGGGGGGGCGGTCAGCCCCAGCATTTT. It is translated as CASSSPERGGGQPQHF.

The rearrangement joins TRBV15 to TRBJ2-7; D gene uncertain. This CDR3 has 15 amino acids. In germline, CDR1 is LNHNV, CDR2 YYDKDF (reference sequence). Trimming left V 0 bases short and J 2 bases short, with 11 bases between. The CDR3 loop is CATSRDRARTYEQYF. CDR3 DNA sequence: TGTGCCACCAGCAGAGATAGGGCTAGGACCTACGAGCAGTACTTC.

CDR3 residues: CASNRDLGTDTQYF. As DNA, the CDR3 is TGTGCCAGTAACCGGGACTTGGGCACAGATACGCAGTATTTT. V is TRBV19 and J is TRBJ2-3; D might be TRBD2 (6 bases). Looked up from germline, CDR1 is LNHDA and CDR2 is SQIVND (reference sequence). Trimming cost V 7 bases and J 1 base, with 12 bases left between them. The CDR3 has 14 residues. The full variable domain, rest sourced from reference TRBV19 and TRBJ2-3, is DGGITQSPKYLFRKEGQNVTLSCEQNLNHDAMYWYRQDPGQGLRLIYYSQIVNDFQKGDIAEGYSVSREKKESFPLTVTSAQKNPTAFYLCASNRDLGTDTQYFGPGTRLTVL.

In its sample, this clonotype was seen many times. The chain links TRBV12-3 or TRBV12-4 to TRBJ2-1, with TRBD1 matching 9 bases. This CDR3 has 15 amino acids. The junction had 7 bases not matched to a gene; V was cut back by 1 base and J by 9 bases. CDR3 loop: CASSLGTGGEGEQFF. The CDR3 DNA sequence: TGTGCCAGCAGTTTAGGAACAGGGGGCGAAGGTGAGCAGTTCTTC.

This clonotype was observed once. The CDR3 sequence: CASSTRILAGYNEQFF. The CDR3, as DNA: TGTGCCAGCAGCACCCGGATTCTAGCGGGATACAATGAGCAGTTCTTC. V gene TRBV11-1 combines with J gene TRBJ2-1, with 9 bases identical to TRBD2. J lost 4 bases, V lost 5 bases, and 9 bases had no gene match. The CDR3 has 16 residues. Germline lookup yields CDR1 SGHAT and CDR2 FQDESV (reference sequence).

This clonotype showed up just a few times. The V and J genes are TRBV12-3 or TRBV12-4 and TRBJ1-1; D is unclear. CDR3 length equals 14 residues. The V and J ends lost 1 base and 1 base respectively, with 7 bases between them. As DNA, the CDR3 is TGTGCCAGCAGTTTAGAAGTTGCGAACACTGAAGCTTTCTTT. This codes for CASSLEVANTEAFF.

This CDR3 reads CASSSRPGQFVYGYTF. The CDR3 DNA sequence: TGTGCCAGCAGCTCCCGGCCAGGACAGTTCGTCTATGGCTACACCTTC. The chain is built from TRBV7-3 and TRBJ1-2, with D possibly matching TRBD1 (6 bases). From germline, CDR1 is SGHTA and CDR2 FQGTGA. V lost 4 bases, J lost 4 bases, and 19 bases lay in between. This CDR3 is built from 16 residues.

This chain joins TRBV20-1 and TRBJ2-7, with a tentative D call TRBD2 (6 bases). Looked up from germline, CDR1 is DFQATT and CDR2 is SNEGSKA (reference sequence). Trimming shortened V by 5 bases and J by 7 bases, and 21 bases separated the two germline ends. CDR3 length equals 14 residues. Here the CDR3 reads CSAWDGGVGGEQYF. CDR3 nucleotides: TGCAGTGCTTGGGACGGTGGGGTGGGAGGTGAGCAGTACTTC.

This clonotype was counted only a few times. J is TRBJ1-1 and V is TRBV30, with D uncertain. The CDR3 sequence is 14 residues long. Germline values: CDR1 GTSNPN, CDR2 SVGIG (reference sequence). The V and J ends lost 0 bases and 5 bases respectively, with 13 bases between them. DNA of the CDR3: TGTGCCTGGAGTGTACGTAGACGAGGGACTGAAGCTTTCTTT. This sequence encodes CAWSVRRRGTEAFF.

This clonotype was counted between two and nine times. The CDR3 region is CASSMGGLEQFF. The CDR3 DNA sequence: TGTGCCAGCAGTATGGGGGGATTGGAACAGTTCTTC. The genes are TRBV27 and TRBJ2-1; D is possibly TRBD2 (6 bases). From germline, CDR1 is MNHEY and CDR2 SMNVEV (reference sequence). V lost 5 bases and J lost 13, with 15 bases in between. This CDR3 region has 12 residues.

This clonotype was recorded a few times. The V call is TRBV5-1, the J call TRBJ2-7; the D gene could be TRBD1 or TRBD2 (5 bases each). This CDR3 comprises 13 residues. CDR1 is SGHRS, CDR2 YFSETQ, per germline. V was trimmed by 3 bases and J by 10 bases, leaving 17 bases between them. The CDR3 DNA reads TGCGCCAGCAGCTCGGGGCCTGGGTCCTCCCAGTACTTC. Translated: CASSSGPGSSQYF. Full variable domain (missing parts from reference TRBV5-1 and TRBJ2-7): KAGVTQTPRYLIKTRGQQVTLSCSPISGHRSVSWYQQTPGQGLQFLFEYFSETQRNKGNFPGRFSGRQFSNSRSEMNVSTLELGDSALYLCASSSGPGSSQYFGPGTRLTVT.

The gene calls are TRBV12-5 and TRBJ1-1, with D tentatively TRBD1 (5 bases). V gave up 0 bases and J gave up 5 bases, with 16 bases separating them. The CDR3 runs to 16 residues. CDR1 and CDR2 (germline): LGHNT, FRNRAP. This CDR3 reads CASGLVMGQGLTEAFF. The DNA of the CDR3 is TGTGCTAGTGGTTTGGTAATGGGTCAGGGTTTGACTGAAGCTTTCTTT.

V usage is TRBV7-6 and J usage is TRBJ1-4; TRBD1 aligns across 7 bases. Trimming at V came to 5 bases and at J to 8 bases, leaving 5 bases not matched to a gene. CDR1 SGHVS and CDR2 FNYEAQ come from the germline V gene. The CDR3 contains 13 residues. The CDR3 nucleotides are TGTGCCAGCAGCAAAGGGACAGACGAAAAACTGTTTTTT. This sequence encodes CASSKGTDEKLFF.

The chain combines TRBV27 with TRBJ2-1; D may be TRBD2 (6 bases). Per the germline V gene, CDR1 is MNHEY and CDR2 is SMNVEV (reference sequence). V lost 5 bases to trimming and J lost 12 bases, with 14 bases between them. CDR3 length equals 12 residues. The CDR3 loop is CASSPERAGQFF. The DNA for the CDR3 is TGTGCCAGCAGTCCAGAGCGGGCGGGGCAGTTCTTC.

This clonotype was seen a few times. The rearrangement uses TRBV7-2 and TRBJ2-7; D may be TRBD2 (6 bases). V was clipped by 1 base and J by 3 bases, with 10 bases between them. This CDR3 is built from 14 residues. Germline lookup yields CDR1 SGHTA and CDR2 FQGNSA. In DNA form, the CDR3 reads TGTGCCAGCAGCTTAGGGACTATACTCTACGAGCAGTACTTC. It codes for CASSLGTILYEQYF.

Only a few counts were recorded for this clonotype. CDR3 in DNA: TGTGCCATCAGTGAAATCGTCGCGGGAGTGGATAATGAGCAGTTCTTC. Translation: CAISEIVAGVDNEQFF. The V call is TRBV10-3, the J call TRBJ2-1, with 7 bases aligning to TRBD2. Germline lookup yields CDR1 ENHRY and CDR2 SYGVKD. The CDR3 totals 16 residues. J was trimmed by 7 bases and V by 3 bases; bases with no gene match: 12.

This clonotype was picked up many times. This chain uses TRBV12-3 or TRBV12-4 with TRBJ1-1, with D unclear. V was cut by 2 bases and J by 5 bases, with 6 bases left in between. The CDR3 spans 12 residues. The CDR3 sequence is CASSLMGTEAFF. The CDR3 DNA sequence: TGTGCCAGCAGTTTAATGGGGACTGAAGCTTTCTTT.

This clonotype was detected only a few times. A read error may account for a junction end that differs from germline. The chain carries TRBV15 and TRBJ2-1, with TRBD2 matching 10 bases. Germline V lookup: CDR1 LNHNV, CDR2 YYDKDF (reference sequence). The CDR3 spans 13 residues. The DNA of the CDR3 is TGTGCCACCAGCTTAGCGGGGGGCCTCCGCGTGGTCTTC. This codes for CATSLAGGLRVVF.

This clonotype was seen at least ten times. V is TRBV12-3 or TRBV12-4 and J is TRBJ1-2; D uncertain. This CDR3 has 14 residues. The V and J ends lost 5 bases and 0 bases respectively, with 10 bases between them. DNA of the CDR3: TGTGCCAGCAGTACAGATCTAGCTAACTATGGCTACACCTTC. Its protein is CASSTDLANYGYTF.

In its sample, this clonotype was seen a few times. This chain connects TRBV6-1 to TRBJ2-7; no firm D call. V was cut by 10 bases and J by 3 bases, with 16 bases left in between. Germline CDR1 reads MNHNS; CDR2 reads SASEGT. There are 13 residues in the CDR3. In DNA, the CDR3 is TGTGCCACTGGAAGGACGTCTTTCTACGAGCAGTACTTC. Protein sequence: CATGRTSFYEQYF.

The V and J genes are TRBV5-1 and TRBJ1-6, with 7 bases that match TRBD1. The CDR3 has 14 amino acids. V gave up 1 base and J gave up 10 bases; unmatched junction bases: 5. Germline CDR1 is SGHRS and CDR2 is YFSETQ. The DNA of the CDR3 is TGCGCCAGCAGCTTGAAGGGGGCAGAATCACCCCTCCACTTT. The encoded protein is CASSLKGAESPLHF.

The chain uses TRBV9 and TRBJ2-2; weak D call: TRBD1 (5 bases). Between the trimmed V and J ends, which lost 0 bases and 4 bases, there was a span of 16 bases. Germline CDR1 reads SGDLS; CDR2 reads YYNGEE. The CDR3 is 17 amino acids. The CDR3 spells CASSVGFGDRRTGELFF. DNA of the CDR3: TGTGCCAGCAGCGTAGGTTTCGGCGACAGACGCACCGGGGAGCTGTTTTTT.

V is TRBV12-3 or TRBV12-4 and J is TRBJ1-2; 7 positions match TRBD1. The CDR3 consists of 15 residues. J gave up 5 bases and V 4 bases, and 10 bases lay outside the gene matches. The CDR3 DNA sequence: TGTGCCAGCAGTTACCGGACAGGAGGAGTGTATGGCTACACCTTC. Amino acids: CASSYRTGGVYGYTF.

This chain links TRBV4-2 with TRBJ2-5; the D gene is possibly TRBD1 (6 bases). Germline V gene sequence: CDR1 LGHNA, CDR2 YNFKEQ. The CDR3 length is 16 residues. The V end lost 0 bases, the J end lost 3 bases, and 14 bases lay between the germline ends. DNA of the CDR3: TGTGCCAGCAGCCAAGAAGGGGCGACAGGAAAAGAGACCCAGTACTTC. Protein product: CASSQEGATGKETQYF.

The chain couples TRBV5-4 to TRBJ1-4; 11 bases agree with TRBD1. CDR1 is SGHNT and CDR2 is YYREEE in the germline V gene (reference sequence). This CDR3 comprises 15 residues. J gave up 11 bases and V 0 bases, and 6 bases lay outside the gene matches. DNA for the CDR3: TGTGCCAGCAGCTTGGGAGGGACAGGGGGTCAGAAACTGTTTTTT. This sequence encodes CASSLGGTGGQKLFF.

The CDR3 here is CSVKARGAYGYTF. The CDR3 DNA reads as TGCAGCGTTAAGGCCAGGGGGGCCTATGGCTACACCTTC. The chain combines TRBV29-1 with TRBJ1-2, with 7 bases identical to TRBD1. Germline loops: CDR1 SQVTM, CDR2 ANQGSEA. The CDR3 runs to 13 residues. Trimming at V came to 5 bases and at J to 4 bases, leaving 7 bases not matched to a gene.

This clonotype was detected a few times. The chain links TRBV28 to TRBJ2-7, with 11 bases lining up with TRBD1. The CDR3 consists of 16 residues. Germline V gene sequence: CDR1 MDHEN, CDR2 SYDVKM. The V and J ends lost 5 bases and 1 base, in that order; junction bases with no gene match: 7. In DNA, the CDR3 is TGTGCCAGCAGTATTCGGACAGGGGGCTCGTCCTACGAGCAGTACTTC. Its protein is CASSIRTGGSSYEQYF.